This entry lists 24 T cell receptor beta chains sequenced from one sample in a study of control samples from healthy donors and cancer patients. TCRdb keeps only in-frame clones here, not all; method: immunoSEQ multiplex PCR. The data show about 34,000 clones, 85% to 95% seen once. The specimen was PBMCs. These receptors originate from a man in his forties with colorectal cancer.

The chain carries TRBV5-1 and TRBJ2-2; 13 nucleotides align to TRBD2. J gave up 2 bases and V 4 bases, and 5 bases lay outside the gene matches. CDR1 and CDR2 (germline): SGHRS, YFSETQ. The CDR3 spans 17 residues. The CDR3 region is CASSPTSGGFNTGELFF. The CDR3 bases are TGCGCCAGCAGCCCGACTAGCGGGGGGTTTAACACCGGGGAGCTGTTTTTT. Drawing the rest from reference TRBV5-1 and TRBJ2-2, the complete variable domain is KAGVTQTPRYLIKTRGQQVTLSCSPISGHRSVSWYQQTPGQGLQFLFEYFSETQRNKGNFPGRFSGRQFSNSRSEMNVSTLELGDSALYLCASSPTSGGFNTGELFFGEGSRLTVL.

This sequence joins TRBV5-1 and TRBJ1-1, with 12 nucleotides matching TRBD1. The CDR3 contains 18 residues. Germline values: CDR1 SGHRS, CDR2 YFSETQ. The ends lost 0 bases at V and 1 base at J; junction bases unmatched: 7. The CDR3 here is CASSLAGTGGSSNTEAFF. CDR3 sequence (DNA): TGCGCCAGCAGCTTGGCCGGGACAGGGGGCAGTTCGAACACTGAAGCTTTCTTT.

The rearrangement joins TRBV7-8 to TRBJ2-5; D is possibly TRBD1 or TRBD2 (5 bases each). The germline V gene has CDR1 SGHVS and CDR2 FQNEAQ. Trimming cost V 0 bases and J 5 bases, with 10 bases left between them. The CDR3 contains 14 residues. This CDR3 is CASSLASGTETQYF. The CDR3 nucleotides read TGTGCCAGCAGCTTAGCATCAGGGACGGAGACCCAGTACTTC.

The V gene is TRBV4-3, the J gene TRBJ1-4; D remains unclear. This CDR3 has 17 amino acids. The germline V gene encodes CDR1 LGHNA and CDR2 YSLEER. V shed 0 bases and J shed 4 bases, with 15 bases lying between them. In DNA, the CDR3 is TGCGCCAGCAGCCAAGAATGGGGTACGCAAGTTAATGAAAAACTGTTTTTT. Protein product: CASSQEWGTQVNEKLFF.

V is TRBV18 and J is TRBJ2-1; the match to TRBD2 covers 7 bases. Trimming took 3 bases from V and 0 from J; bases not matched to a gene: 2. The CDR3 consists of 15 residues. Germline V gene sequence: CDR1 KGHSH, CDR2 LQKENI. The CDR3 DNA follows: TGTGCCAGCTCACCTTCTAGCGGCTCCTACAATGAGCAGTTCTTC. Its protein is CASSPSSGSYNEQFF.

This chain uses TRBV7-2 with TRBJ2-3; 11 bases line up with TRBD1. J was trimmed by 5 bases and V by 4 bases; bases with no gene match: 5. The germline gives CDR1 SGHTA, CDR2 FQGNSA. This CDR3 is built from 15 residues. CDR3 sequence: CASSWTGGVGDTQYF. CDR3 nucleotides: TGTGCCAGCAGCTGGACAGGGGGCGTCGGAGATACGCAGTATTTT.

V and J are TRBV5-1 and TRBJ1-2; perhaps TRBD1 as D (5 bases). Trimming removed 3 bases at V and 5 bases at J, with 17 bases between. CDR1 SGHRS and CDR2 YFSETQ come from the germline V gene. The CDR3 extends over 15 amino acids. DNA of the CDR3: TGCGCCAGCAGCTCAGTAACCGGGACCGGTTATGGCTACACCTTC. Translating gives CASSSVTGTGYGYTF.

The V and J genes are TRBV5-4 and TRBJ1-4; D is perhaps TRBD1 (5 bases). Germline CDR1 is SGHNT and CDR2 is YYREEE (reference sequence). V lost 3 bases to trimming and J lost 4 bases, with 7 bases between them. The CDR3 is made up of 13 amino acids. CDR3: CASSSTVNEKLFF. As DNA, the CDR3 is TGTGCCAGCAGCTCGACAGTTAATGAAAAACTGTTTTTT. Complete variable domain (other parts from reference TRBV5-4 and TRBJ1-4): ETGVTQSPTHLIKTRGQQVTLRCSSQSGHNTVSWYQQALGQGPQFIFQYYREEENGRGNFPPRFSGLQFPNYSSELNVNALELDDSALYLCASSSTVNEKLFFGSGTQLSVL.

V and J are TRBV18 and TRBJ1-4, with D unresolved. CDR1 and CDR2 (germline): KGHSH, LQKENI. V lost 3 bases to trimming and J lost 8 bases, with 13 bases between them. There are 14 residues in the CDR3. CDR3 in amino acids: CASSPAPSPEKLFF. DNA of the CDR3: TGTGCCAGCTCACCGGCGCCTAGCCCGGAAAAACTGTTTTTT.

The J gene is TRBJ1-5, the V gene TRBV27, with 7 positions matching TRBD1. CDR3 size: 16 residues. The germline gives CDR1 MNHEY, CDR2 SMNVEV (reference sequence). V lost 3 bases, J lost 3 bases, and 8 bases stayed unmatched. The CDR3 loop is CASSLKGAGFNQPQHF. The CDR3 coding sequence is TGTGCCAGCAGTTTGAAGGGGGCAGGGTTCAATCAGCCCCAGCATTTT.

The J gene is TRBJ2-7, the V gene TRBV15; no clear D gene. This CDR3 has 12 amino acids. V was cut by 7 bases and J by 3 bases, with 10 bases left in between. CDR1 LNHNV and CDR2 YYDKDF come from the germline V gene (reference sequence). CDR3 sequence reads: CATKQSGYEQYF. CDR3 DNA: TGTGCCACCAAACAGTCGGGCTACGAGCAGTACTTC.

The chain joins TRBV9 to TRBJ1-1; D is unclear. The length of the CDR3 is 13 residues. Trimming removed 0 bases from V and 4 bases from J, with 7 bases in between. Germline V CDR1 and CDR2: SGDLS, YYNGEE. CDR3 nucleotide sequence: TGTGCCAGCAGCGTAGGATCGGGCACTGAAGCTTTCTTT. Protein product: CASSVGSGTEAFF.

The chain uses TRBV7-2 and TRBJ2-7; maybe TRBD2 (7 bases). The CDR3 length is 16 residues. V was clipped by 7 bases and J by 6 bases, with 25 bases between them. CDR1 is SGHTA, CDR2 FQGNSA, per germline. The CDR3 DNA reads as TGTGCCAGCACCCTCATACAAGGGGGGGGAACTGGCGAGCAGTACTTC. It translates to CASTLIQGGGTGEQYF.

The chain is built from TRBV6-6 and TRBJ2-1; 13 positions match TRBD2. The CDR3 totals 16 residues. Trimming took 7 bases from V and 7 from J; bases not matched to a gene: 10. CDR1 is MNHNY, CDR2 SVGAGI, per germline (reference sequence). CDR3 amino acids: CASTTTTSGGINEQFF. The CDR3 DNA reads as TGTGCCAGCACCACCACGACTAGCGGGGGGATAAATGAGCAGTTCTTC.

V is TRBV11-3 and J is TRBJ2-3, with 12 bases fitting TRBD2. Germline values: CDR1 SGHNT, CDR2 YENEEA. Trimming cost V 5 bases and J 3 bases; bases outside gene matches: 9. The CDR3 has 17 residues. This chain's CDR3 is CASSPGKTSGGTDTQYF. CDR3 coding DNA: TGTGCCAGCAGCCCCGGTAAAACTAGCGGGGGGACAGATACGCAGTATTTT.

The chain uses TRBV7-8 and TRBJ1-2; the D gene is possibly TRBD1 (5 bases). This CDR3 has 13 amino acids. CDR1 SGHVS and CDR2 FQNEAQ come from the germline V gene. Deletions cut 5 bases from V and 1 base from J, with 8 bases between. The CDR3 bases are TGTGCCAGCAGCCTAGACAGTAACTATGGCTACACCTTC. Its translation: CASSLDSNYGYTF.

The chain joins TRBV9 to TRBJ2-2; weak D call: TRBD2 (5 bases). Trimming took off 0 bases at V and 6 bases at J, with 9 bases between the two ends. Per the germline V gene, CDR1 is SGDLS and CDR2 is YYNGEE. The CDR3 is 14 amino acids. The CDR3 sequence is CASSVGGFPGELFF. The DNA of the CDR3 is TGTGCCAGCAGCGTAGGAGGGTTCCCCGGGGAGCTGTTTTTT. Together with reference TRBV9 and TRBJ2-2, the CDR3 gives the full variable domain: DSGVTQTPKHLITATGQRVTLRCSPRSGDLSVYWYQQSLDQGLQFLIQYYNGEERAKGNILERFSAQQFPDLHSELNLSSLELGDSALYFCASSVGGFPGELFFGEGSRLTVL.

About this clone itself: The junction departs from the called germline gene at one end, perhaps through a read error. The V call is TRBV6-1, the J call TRBJ2-7, with no clear D. The CDR3 spans 13 residues. Germline V lookup: CDR1 MNHNS, CDR2 SASEGT. The CDR3 nucleotides read TGTGCCAGCAGGGAAGGTCAGGCCTCCGAGCAGTACTTC. This codes for CASREGQASEQYF.

This rearrangement joins TRBV3-1 (or the pseudogene TRBV3-2) to TRBJ1-4; TRBD1 agrees at 7 bases. CDR3 length: 17 amino acids. Germline CDR1 is LGHDT and CDR2 is YNNKEL (reference sequence). J was trimmed by 10 bases and V by 3 bases; bases with no gene match: 17. In nucleotides, the CDR3 is TGTGCCAGCAGCCAGAAAGGTTCGACAGGGCTAAGCGGAAAACTGTTTTTT. Protein product: CASSQKGSTGLSGKLFF.

The chain links TRBV7-9 to TRBJ1-6; no clear D gene. The CDR3 consists of 14 residues. V shed 2 bases and J shed 9 bases, with 11 bases lying between them. In germline, CDR1 is SEHNR, CDR2 FQNEAQ (reference sequence). CDR3 residues: CASSLTVPGSPLHF. The CDR3 region has the DNA TGTGCCAGCAGCTTAACGGTTCCCGGTTCACCCCTCCACTTT.

This clone showed up just a few times. The chain recombines TRBV6-2 or TRBV6-3 with TRBJ1-1; D is unresolved. The CDR3 totals 13 residues. V lost 2 bases, J lost 6 bases, and 10 bases lay in between. CDR1 and CDR2 from the germline V gene are MNHEY and SVGEGT. The CDR3: CASSYAARAEAFF. CDR3 bases: TGTGCCAGCAGTTACGCCGCCCGTGCTGAAGCTTTCTTT.

The rearrangement joins TRBV27 to TRBJ2-7; TRBD2 matches at 12 bases. This CDR3 spans 14 amino acids. The V and J ends lost 7 bases and 5 bases, in that order; junction bases with no gene match: 6. CDR1 is MNHEY and CDR2 is SMNVEV in the germline V gene (reference sequence). This CDR3 reads CASTQLAGGHEQYF. CDR3 in DNA: TGTGCCAGCACCCAACTAGCGGGGGGTCACGAGCAGTACTTC.

J is TRBJ1-3 and V is TRBV25-1; 9 bases fit TRBD1. The J segment lost 4 bases and the V segment lost 6 bases, leaving 4 bases of the junction unmatched. The CDR3 length is 14 residues. Germline CDR1 and CDR2: MGHDK and SYGVNS. The CDR3 nucleotides are TGTGCCAGCAGGGACAGGGGTCCCGGAAACACCATATATTTT. Its translation: CASRDRGPGNTIYF.

The chain links TRBV7-3 to TRBJ2-1; D is possibly TRBD1 (5 bases). Per the germline V gene, CDR1 is SGHTA and CDR2 is FQGTGA. V was shortened by 0 bases and J by 3 bases, with 12 bases between the two germline ends. CDR3 size: 16 residues. CDR3 loop: CASSLTSGSGYNEQFF. For the CDR3, the DNA is TGTGCCAGCAGCTTAACTTCAGGGTCCGGCTACAATGAGCAGTTCTTC.